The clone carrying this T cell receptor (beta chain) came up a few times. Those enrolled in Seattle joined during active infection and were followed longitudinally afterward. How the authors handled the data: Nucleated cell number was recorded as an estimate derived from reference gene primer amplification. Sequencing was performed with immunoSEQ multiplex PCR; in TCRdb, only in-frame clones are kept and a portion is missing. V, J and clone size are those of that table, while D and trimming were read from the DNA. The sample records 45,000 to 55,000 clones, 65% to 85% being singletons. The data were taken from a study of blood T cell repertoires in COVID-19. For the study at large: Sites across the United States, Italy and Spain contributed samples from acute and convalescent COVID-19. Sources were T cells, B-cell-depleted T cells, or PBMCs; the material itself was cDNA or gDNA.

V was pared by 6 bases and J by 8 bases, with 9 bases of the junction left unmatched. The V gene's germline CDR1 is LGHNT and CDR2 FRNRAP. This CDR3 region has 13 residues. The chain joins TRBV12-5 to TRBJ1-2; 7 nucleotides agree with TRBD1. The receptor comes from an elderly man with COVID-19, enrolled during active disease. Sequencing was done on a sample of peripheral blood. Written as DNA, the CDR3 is TGTGCTAGTGGCCAGACAGGGTCTTTGGGCTACACCTTC. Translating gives CASGQTGSLGYTF.